These T cell receptor beta chains were read from a single sample in a study of cytomegalovirus exposure and HLA in healthy donors. Measured with immunoSEQ multiplex PCR; TCRdb has only the in-frame clones, and not every one. The top ten hold roughly 4% of the sample, which has tens of thousands of clones, more than 50% seen once. The specimen sequenced was PBMCs. These receptors were collected from a male donor in good health and CMV-seropositive. The CDR3 runs from the conserved cysteine through the conserved F or W. The D gene is left open where the match is weak.

v_call	d_call	cdr3_aa
TRBV9	TRBD1	CASSTRTGSNSPLHF
TRBV19	-	CASSQQSYNEQFF
TRBV7-9	TRBD1	CASSLATGTGVGNTIYF
TRBV30	-	CAWSKGDEQYF
TRBV5-6	-	CASSLERGGEKLFF
TRBV5-1	TRBD2	CASSLRLANTQYF
TRBV5-1	-	CASSSEAGLNTEAFF
TRBV6-6	-	CATDRSTNEKLFF
TRBV9	-	CASSRTPLAKNIQYF
TRBV27	TRBD1	CASSPGFGTGLSYEQYF
TRBV7-9	-	CASSFQNSNQPQHF
TRBV7-9	-	CASSSAGTYNEQFF
TRBV9	-	CASSVDAYNQPQHF
TRBV6-6	TRBD1	CASSPPRGRSEKLFF
TRBV28	TRBD2	CASTRLAGGHTGELFF
TRBV19	TRBD2	CASSPAGGRTPGELFF
TRBV20-1	-	CSAHEDTEAFF
TRBV13	TRBD2	CASSQNSGGGLYF
TRBV7-2	-	CASSFSGRNSYNEQFF
TRBV7-9	TRBD2	CASPGGGLAGGGTYNEQFF
TRBV5-4	-	CASSLEQGANEKLFF
TRBV7-6	-	CASSLTEFFTEAFF
TRBV6-5	-	CASTNRGASTDTQYF
TRBV5-1	TRBD2	CASSLGPGTRTDTQYF
TRBV14	-	CASSHGTYTEAFF
TRBV4-1	-	CASSQDEAAGYTF
TRBV28	TRBD1	CASSPPVGQGAYGYTF
TRBV28	-	CASSPEYEQYF
TRBV7-2	TRBD2	CASSPGTSGSLYF
TRBV28	TRBD2	CASSPGRDFQETQYF
TRBV12-1	-	CASSLSISKADLREQYF
TRBV4-3	TRBD1	CASSQGTGGGYTF
TRBV11-3	TRBD1	CASSRDRVANEQFF
TRBV29-1	TRBD2	CSVEEELAGPLNEQFF
TRBV11-3	-	CASSLGGPSRNTEAFF
TRBV25-1	TRBD2	CASSPTTSGSYNEQFF
TRBV27	-	CASSPGRGQPQHF
TRBV5-1	TRBD1	CASSTRQGKYF
TRBV6-5	TRBD1	CASSYTGTEVYGYTF
TRBV30	-	CAWSVTEGANTEAFF
TRBV5-8	-	CASSFVRGSGANVLTF
TRBV7-8	TRBD1	CASSSKDRGQSQNF
TRBV6-6	-	CASSLTEAYEQYF
TRBV28	-	CASTLPHRGETQYF
TRBV9	TRBD2	CASSGTAGGISYNEQFF
TRBV10-3	TRBD1	CAISDRDRIISLNEQFF
TRBV6-6	TRBD1	CASSYGDRVEAFF
TRBV5-4	TRBD1	CASSWTGNEAFF
TRBV30	TRBD1	CAWSARGQGTYGYTF
TRBV19	TRBD1	CASSIAGTADQPQHF
TRBV6-6	-	CASSYSKDIFTEAFF
TRBV18	-	CASSPDGSYGYTF
TRBV7-9	-	CASSLVQNTGELFF
TRBV9	-	CASGPFGGGETQYF
TRBV7-3	TRBD2	CASSLTTTSGGVNEQFF
TRBV4-2	-	CASSQGQGSIYNEQFF
TRBV5-4	TRBD2	CASSLALAGGMETQYF
TRBV5-1	-	CASSLTGNRETQYF
TRBV6-5	TRBD1	CASSYLPGGGNEAFF